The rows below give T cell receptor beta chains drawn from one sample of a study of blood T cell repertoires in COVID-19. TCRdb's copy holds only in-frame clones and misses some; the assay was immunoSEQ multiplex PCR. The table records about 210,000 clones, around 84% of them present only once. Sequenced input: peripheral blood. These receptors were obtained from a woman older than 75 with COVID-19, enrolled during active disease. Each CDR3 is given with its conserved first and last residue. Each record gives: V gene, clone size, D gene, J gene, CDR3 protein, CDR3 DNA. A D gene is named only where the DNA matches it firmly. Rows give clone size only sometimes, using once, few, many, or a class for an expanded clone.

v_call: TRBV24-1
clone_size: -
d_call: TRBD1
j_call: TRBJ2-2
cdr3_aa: CATSDSGQGNTGELFF
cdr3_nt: TGTGCCACCAGTGACTCAGGACAGGGCAACACCGGGGAGCTGTTTTTT

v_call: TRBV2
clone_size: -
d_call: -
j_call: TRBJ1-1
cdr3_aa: CASSEEGTRLVLNTEAFF
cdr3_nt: TGTGCCAGCAGTGAGGAGGGCACACGCCTTGTGCTGAACACTGAAGCTTTCTTT

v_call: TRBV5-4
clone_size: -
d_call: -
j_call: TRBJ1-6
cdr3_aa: CASSLGGAEVTPLHF
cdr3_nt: TGTGCCAGCAGCTTAGGAGGGGCAGAGGTAACACCCCTCCACTTT

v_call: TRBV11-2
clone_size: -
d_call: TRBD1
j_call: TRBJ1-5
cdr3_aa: CAGQGGRGNQPQHF
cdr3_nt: TGTGCCGGCCAGGGGGGAAGGGGCAATCAGCCCCAGCATTTT

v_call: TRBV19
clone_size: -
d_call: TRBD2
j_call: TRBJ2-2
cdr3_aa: CATGRASNTGELFF
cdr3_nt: TGTGCCACGGGGAGGGCTTCGAACACCGGGGAGCTGTTTTTT

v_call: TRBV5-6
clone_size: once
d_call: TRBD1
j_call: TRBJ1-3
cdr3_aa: CASSLAGTAGNTIYF
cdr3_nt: TGTGCCAGCAGCTTGGCTGGGACAGCTGGAAACACCATATATTTT

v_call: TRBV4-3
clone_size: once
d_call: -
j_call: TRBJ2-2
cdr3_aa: CASSQVGRANTGELFF
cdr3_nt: TGCGCCAGCAGCCAAGTGGGCAGGGCGAACACCGGGGAGCTGTTTTTT

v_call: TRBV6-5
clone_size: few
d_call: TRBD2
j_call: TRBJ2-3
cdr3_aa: CASSYLPSGGTDTQYF
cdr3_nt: TGTGCCAGCAGTTACCTTCCTAGCGGGGGGACAGATACGCAGTATTTT

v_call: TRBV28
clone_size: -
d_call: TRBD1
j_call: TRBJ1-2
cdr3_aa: CASSPPSRGGLYGYTF
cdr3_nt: TGTGCCAGCAGTCCCCCGAGTAGAGGGGGCCTCTATGGCTACACCTTC

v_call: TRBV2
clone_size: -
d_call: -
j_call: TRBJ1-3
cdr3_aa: CASRQGSSGNTIYF
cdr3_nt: TGTGCCAGCAGACAGGGAAGCTCTGGAAACACCATATATTTT

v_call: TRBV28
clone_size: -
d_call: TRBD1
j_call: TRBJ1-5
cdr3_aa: CASSIPQGLGSNQPQHF
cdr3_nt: TGTGCCAGCAGTATCCCACAGGGGTTGGGGAGCAATCAGCCCCAGCATTTT

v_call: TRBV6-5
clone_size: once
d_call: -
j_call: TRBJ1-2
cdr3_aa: CASSYSRVFGYTF
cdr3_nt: TGTGCCAGCAGTTACTCGAGGGTTTTTGGCTACACCTTC

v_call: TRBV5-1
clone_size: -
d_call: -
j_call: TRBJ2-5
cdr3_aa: CASSFAGQQETQYF
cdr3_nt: TGCGCCAGCAGCTTTGCGGGACAGCAAGAGACCCAGTACTTC

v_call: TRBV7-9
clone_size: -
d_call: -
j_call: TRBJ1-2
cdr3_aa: CASSLDAGVLNYGYTF
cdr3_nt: TGTGCCAGCAGCTTAGACGCCGGGGTTCTCAACTATGGCTACACCTTC

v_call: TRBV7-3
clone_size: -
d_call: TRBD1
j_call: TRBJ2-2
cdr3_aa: CASSRTGKNTGELFF
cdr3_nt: TGTGCCAGCAGCCGGACAGGGAAGAACACCGGGGAGCTGTTTTTT

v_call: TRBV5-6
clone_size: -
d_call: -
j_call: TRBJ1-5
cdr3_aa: CASSLGPQAPQHF
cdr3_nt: TGTGCCAGCAGCTTGGGCCCTCAGGCCCCACAGCATTTT

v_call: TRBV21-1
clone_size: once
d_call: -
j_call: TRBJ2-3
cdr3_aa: CAPGTGVADTQYF
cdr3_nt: TGTGCTCCCGGGACAGGGGTGGCAGATACGCAGTATTTT

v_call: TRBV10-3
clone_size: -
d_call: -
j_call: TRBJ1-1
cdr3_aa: CAISESGRGEEAFF
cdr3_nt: TGTGCCATCAGTGAGTCCGGGAGGGGGGAGGAAGCTTTCTTT

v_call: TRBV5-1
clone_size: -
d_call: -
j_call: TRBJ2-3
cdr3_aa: CASSLGQSTDTQYF
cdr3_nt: TGCGCCAGCAGCTTGGGTCAGAGCACAGATACGCAGTATTTT

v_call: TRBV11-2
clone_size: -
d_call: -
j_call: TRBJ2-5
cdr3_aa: CASSLDRGEVETQYF
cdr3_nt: TGTGCCAGCAGCTTAGACAGGGGAGAGGTTGAGACCCAGTACTTC

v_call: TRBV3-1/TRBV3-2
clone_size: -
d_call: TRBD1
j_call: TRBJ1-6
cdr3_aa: CASSTTGGGNSPLHF
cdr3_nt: TGTGCCAGCAGCACCACAGGGGGAGGTAATTCACCCCTCCACTTT

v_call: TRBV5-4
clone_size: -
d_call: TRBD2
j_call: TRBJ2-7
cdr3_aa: CASRDGLAGGTYEQYF
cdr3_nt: TGTGCCAGCAGGGATGGGCTAGCGGGGGGGACCTACGAGCAGTACTTC

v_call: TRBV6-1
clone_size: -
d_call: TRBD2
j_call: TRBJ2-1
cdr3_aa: CASSGRRGAKSYDNEQFF
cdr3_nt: TGTGCCAGCAGTGGAAGGCGGGGGGCGAAAAGCTACGACAATGAGCAGTTCTTC

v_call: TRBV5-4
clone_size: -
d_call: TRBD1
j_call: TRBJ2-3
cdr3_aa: CASSIGQGVTDTQYF
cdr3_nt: TGTGCCAGCAGCATAGGACAGGGGGTCACAGATACGCAGTATTTT

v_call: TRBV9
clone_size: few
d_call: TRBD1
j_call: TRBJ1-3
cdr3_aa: CASSKELRTGGNTIYF
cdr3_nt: TGTGCCAGCAGCAAGGAGCTAAGGACAGGGGGAAACACCATATATTTT

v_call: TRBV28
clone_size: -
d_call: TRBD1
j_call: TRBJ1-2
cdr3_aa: CASSADRDSGYTF
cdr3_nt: TGTGCCAGCAGTGCGGACAGGGACAGCGGCTACACCTTC

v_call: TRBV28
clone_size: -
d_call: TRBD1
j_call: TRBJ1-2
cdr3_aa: CASSIDRGRHGYTF
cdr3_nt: TGTGCCAGCAGTATTGACAGGGGGCGGCATGGCTACACCTTC

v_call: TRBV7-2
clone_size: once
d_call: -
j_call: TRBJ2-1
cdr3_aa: CASSQTQGNYNEQFF
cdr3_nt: TGTGCCAGCAGCCAGACCCAGGGAAACTACAATGAGCAGTTCTTC

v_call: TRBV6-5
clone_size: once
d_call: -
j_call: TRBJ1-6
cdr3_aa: CASSPGYPNSPLHF
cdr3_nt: TGTGCCAGCAGTCCGGGATATCCGAATTCACCCCTCCACTTT

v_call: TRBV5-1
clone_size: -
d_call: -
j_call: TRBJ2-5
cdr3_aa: CASSLDDAETQYF
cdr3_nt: TGCGCCAGCAGCTTGGACGATGCGGAGACCCAGTACTTC

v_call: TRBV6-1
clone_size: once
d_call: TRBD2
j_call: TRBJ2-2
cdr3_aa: CASSERPGGTGELFF
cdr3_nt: TGTGCCAGCAGTGAAAGGCCGGGGGGCACCGGGGAGCTGTTTTTT

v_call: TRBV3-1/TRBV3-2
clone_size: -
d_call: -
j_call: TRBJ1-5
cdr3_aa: CASSQGIGTPQHF
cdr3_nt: TGTGCCAGCAGCCAAGGTATTGGGACTCCCCAGCATTTT

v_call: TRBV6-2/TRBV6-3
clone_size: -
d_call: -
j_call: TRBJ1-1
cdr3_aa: CASSRTVEAFF
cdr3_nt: TGTGCCAGCAGCCGGACAGTTGAAGCTTTCTTT

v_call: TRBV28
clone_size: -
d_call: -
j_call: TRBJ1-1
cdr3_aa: CASSLKTPGGNTEAFF
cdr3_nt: TGTGCCAGCAGCCTTAAAACCCCCGGAGGGAACACTGAAGCTTTCTTT

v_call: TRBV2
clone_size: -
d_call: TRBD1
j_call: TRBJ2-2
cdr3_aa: CASSQLGQGRNTGELFF
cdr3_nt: TGTGCCAGCAGTCAACTTGGACAGGGGCGGAACACCGGGGAGCTGTTTTTT

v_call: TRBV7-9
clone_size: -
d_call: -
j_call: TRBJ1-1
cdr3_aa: CASSFYGGTEAFF
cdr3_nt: TGTGCCAGCAGCTTTTACGGTGGCACTGAAGCTTTCTTT

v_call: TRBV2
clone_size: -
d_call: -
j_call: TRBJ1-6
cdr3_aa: CASSPAGGGVGSPLHF
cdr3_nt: TGTGCCAGCAGTCCTGCGGGAGGGGGTGTAGGGTCACCCCTCCACTTT

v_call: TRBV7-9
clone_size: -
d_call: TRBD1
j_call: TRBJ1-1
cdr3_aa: CASSSRQGMGTEAFF
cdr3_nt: TGTGCCAGCAGCTCGCGACAGGGAATGGGCACTGAAGCTTTCTTT

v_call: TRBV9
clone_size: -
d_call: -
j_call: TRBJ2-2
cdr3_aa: CASSSRTVNTGELFF
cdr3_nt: TGTGCCAGCAGCTCCAGGACAGTCAACACCGGGGAGCTGTTTTTT

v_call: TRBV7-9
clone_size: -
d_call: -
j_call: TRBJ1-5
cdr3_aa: CASSLGAGGLGNQPQHF
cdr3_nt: TGTGCCAGCAGCTTAGGTGCGGGGGGCCTTGGCAATCAGCCCCAGCATTTT

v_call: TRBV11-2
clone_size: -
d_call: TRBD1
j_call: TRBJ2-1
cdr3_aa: CASSLAAGGVSNEQFF
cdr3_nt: TGTGCCAGCAGCTTAGCAGCAGGGGGCGTTAGCAATGAGCAGTTCTTC

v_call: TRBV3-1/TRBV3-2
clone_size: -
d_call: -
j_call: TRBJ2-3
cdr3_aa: CASSFGADTQYF
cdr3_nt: TGTGCCAGCAGCTTCGGGGCAGATACGCAGTATTTT

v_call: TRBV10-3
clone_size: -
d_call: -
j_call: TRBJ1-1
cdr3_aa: CAISESSRQVTEAFF
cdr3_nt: TGTGCCATCAGTGAGTCGTCAAGACAGGTGACTGAAGCTTTCTTT

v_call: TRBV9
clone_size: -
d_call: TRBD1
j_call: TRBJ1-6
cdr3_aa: CASSVDRGESPLHF
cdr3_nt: TGTGCCAGCAGCGTAGACAGGGGGGAGTCCCCCCTCCACTTT